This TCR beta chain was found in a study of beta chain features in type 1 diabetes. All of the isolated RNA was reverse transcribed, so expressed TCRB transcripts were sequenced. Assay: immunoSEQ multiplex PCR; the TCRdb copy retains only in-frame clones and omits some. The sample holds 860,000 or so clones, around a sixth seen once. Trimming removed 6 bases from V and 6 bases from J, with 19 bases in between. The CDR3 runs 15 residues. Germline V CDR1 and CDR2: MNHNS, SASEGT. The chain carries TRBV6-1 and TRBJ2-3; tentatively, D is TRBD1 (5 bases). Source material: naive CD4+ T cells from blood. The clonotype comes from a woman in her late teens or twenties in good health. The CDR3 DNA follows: TGTGCCAGCAGCCTATTCCAGGGCACTGGGGATACGCAGTATTTT. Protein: CASSLFQGTGDTQYF.